These T cell receptor beta chains were read from a single sample in a study of regulatory T cells in long-lasting Graves disease. TCRdb analysed the multiplex PCR reads with MiXCR anew, one entry per CDR3 protein. Seen here are hundreds of thousands of distinct CDR3 sequences, around 13% observed once, and the top ten hold roughly 9.3%. This sample was also put to use in a study of T cells in Graves' hyperthyroidism and ophthalmopathy.

This sample comprised peripheral blood mononuclear cells (PBMCs), obtained at new diagnosis, from a patient treated with antithyroid drugs. These receptors were obtained from a woman aged 25 to 39 with Graves disease. CDR3s include the opening cysteine and the closing phenylalanine or tryptophan. A D gene is named only where the DNA matches it firmly. The size entry is marked missing in some rows and otherwise reads once, few, many or a size class.

CDR3 DNA: TGTGCCAGCAGCGTAGGTGTTAGCGGGAGTGGAGCAGATACGCAGTATTTT
CDR3 protein: CASSVGVSGSGADTQYF
V gene: TRBV9
J gene: TRBJ2-3
D gene: TRBD2
clone size: many

CDR3 DNA: TGCAGTGCTCATGCTCCAGGGGGCGCCGGCGAAAAACTGTTTTTT
CDR3 protein: CSAHAPGGAGEKLFF
V gene: TRBV20-1
J gene: TRBJ1-4
D gene: TRBD1
clone size: many

CDR3 DNA: TGTGCCTGGAACCTCGGACTAGCTGATACGCAGTATTTT
CDR3 protein: CAWNLGLADTQYF
V gene: TRBV30
J gene: TRBJ2-3
D gene: TRBD2
clone size: few

CDR3 DNA: TGCAGTGCTAGAGATAGGGGTCAGGGGGCGCTCTATGGCTACACCTTC
CDR3 protein: CSARDRGQGALYGYTF
V gene: TRBV20-1
J gene: TRBJ1-2
D gene: TRBD1
clone size: many

CDR3 DNA: TGTGCCAGCAGCTTAGAAGTAAGACCTAGGAATGAGCAGTTCTTC
CDR3 protein: CASSLEVRPRNEQFF
V gene: TRBV7-6
J gene: TRBJ2-1
D gene: -
clone size: many

CDR3 DNA: TGTGCCAGCAGTCGGACAGGATCTAACTATGGCTACACCTTC
CDR3 protein: CASSRTGSNYGYTF
V gene: TRBV3-1
J gene: TRBJ1-2
D gene: TRBD1
clone size: many

CDR3 DNA: TGCGCCAGCAGCCAAGATCCGGGGGTTTATGAAAAACTGTTTTTT
CDR3 protein: CASSQDPGVYEKLFF
V gene: TRBV4-3
J gene: TRBJ1-4
D gene: -
clone size: -

CDR3 DNA: TGTGCCAGCAGCTTTAGCCAGGGGAATGGCTACACCTTC
CDR3 protein: CASSFSQGNGYTF
V gene: TRBV11-3
J gene: TRBJ1-2
D gene: -
clone size: many

CDR3 DNA: TGTGCCAGCTCACCACTCGGACAGGCCCAGAATCAGCCCCAGCATTTT
CDR3 protein: CASSPLGQAQNQPQHF
V gene: TRBV18
J gene: TRBJ1-5
D gene: TRBD1
clone size: many

CDR3 DNA: TGTGCCAGCAGCGCGAACGACTACAATGAGCAGTTCTTC
CDR3 protein: CASSANDYNEQFF
V gene: TRBV7-3
J gene: TRBJ2-1
D gene: -
clone size: many

CDR3 DNA: TGTGCCAGCAGCTTGGCCCAGGGCGACTATGGCTACACCTTC
CDR3 protein: CASSLAQGDYGYTF
V gene: TRBV5-5
J gene: TRBJ1-2
D gene: -
clone size: -

CDR3 DNA: TGTGCCAGCAGCTTGGGGACAGGGTGGGACACTGAAGCTTTCTTT
CDR3 protein: CASSLGTGWDTEAFF
V gene: TRBV11-2
J gene: TRBJ1-1
D gene: TRBD1
clone size: many

CDR3 DNA: TGTGCCAGCAGTTTTGTTCGTGGCGGGAGCCTCGATATAAGCTCCTACAATGAGCAGTTCTTC
CDR3 protein: CASSFVRGGSLDISSYNEQFF
V gene: TRBV12-3/TRBV12-4
J gene: TRBJ2-1
D gene: TRBD2
clone size: many

CDR3 DNA: TGCGCCAGCAGCTCGGGACAGGGTAGAGAGACCCAGTACTTC
CDR3 protein: CASSSGQGRETQYF
V gene: TRBV5-1
J gene: TRBJ2-5
D gene: TRBD1
clone size: -

CDR3 DNA: TGTGCCACCAGCAGAGGTAACGGACCCACCGGGGAGCTGTTTTTT
CDR3 protein: CATSRGNGPTGELFF
V gene: TRBV15
J gene: TRBJ2-2
D gene: -
clone size: many

CDR3 DNA: TGTGCCAGCAGCCTCACTAGTGGTGAGCAGTTCTTC
CDR3 protein: CASSLTSGEQFF
V gene: TRBV7-3
J gene: TRBJ2-1
D gene: -
clone size: many

CDR3 DNA: TGTGCCAGCAGCTTTGATCAGAACACTGAAGCTTTCTTT
CDR3 protein: CASSFDQNTEAFF
V gene: TRBV7-9
J gene: TRBJ1-1
D gene: -
clone size: many

CDR3 DNA: TGTGCCAGCAGCCCCGGTGGCAGGGGCGACAATCAGCCCCAGCATTTT
CDR3 protein: CASSPGGRGDNQPQHF
V gene: TRBV28
J gene: TRBJ1-5
D gene: -
clone size: -

CDR3 DNA: TGTGCCACCAGCGGTGTAGACGGGAACTATGGCTACACCTTC
CDR3 protein: CATSGVDGNYGYTF
V gene: TRBV15
J gene: TRBJ1-2
D gene: -
clone size: many

CDR3 DNA: TGTGCCAGCAGCCAAGCCAACAGGCTCAAAAACATTCAGTACTTC
CDR3 protein: CASSQANRLKNIQYF
V gene: TRBV3-1
J gene: TRBJ2-4
D gene: -
clone size: many

CDR3 DNA: TGTGCCAGCAGCTTAGCGGCAGGGCCATTACATTTT
CDR3 protein: CASSLAAGPLHF
V gene: TRBV13
J gene: TRBJ1-5
D gene: -
clone size: -

CDR3 DNA: TGTGCCAGCAGCCCCTCCGGGACAGGGAGGCGGACCGGGGAGCTGTTTTTT
CDR3 protein: CASSPSGTGRRTGELFF
V gene: TRBV2
J gene: TRBJ2-2
D gene: TRBD1
clone size: many

CDR3 DNA: TGTGCCAGCACCTTGTCAGGACAAGACAATCAGCCCCAGCATTTT
CDR3 protein: CASTLSGQDNQPQHF
V gene: TRBV27
J gene: TRBJ1-5
D gene: -
clone size: few

CDR3 DNA: TGCGCCAGCAGCTTGACTGGGACAGGGGACTTAAGGCAGTACTTC
CDR3 protein: CASSLTGTGDLRQYF
V gene: TRBV5-1
J gene: TRBJ2-7
D gene: TRBD1
clone size: few

CDR3 DNA: TGCGCCAGCAGCTTGGCCAAGGGACCCCCGCTACACAATGAGCAGTTCTTC
CDR3 protein: CASSLAKGPPLHNEQFF
V gene: TRBV5-1
J gene: TRBJ2-1
D gene: -
clone size: many

CDR3 DNA: TGTGCCAGCAGCTTCCAGGGACAGGGTCAAAGGAATTCACCCCTCCACTTT
CDR3 protein: CASSFQGQGQRNSPLHF
V gene: TRBV11-2
J gene: TRBJ1-6
D gene: TRBD1
clone size: many

CDR3 DNA: TGTGCCAGCAGTATACCTCAAAACATTCAGTACTTC
CDR3 protein: CASSIPQNIQYF
V gene: TRBV28
J gene: TRBJ2-4
D gene: -
clone size: many

CDR3 DNA: TGTGCCAGCAGTGTGAGACAGGGCTCGGCGACCCAGTACTTC
CDR3 protein: CASSVRQGSATQYF
V gene: TRBV12-3/TRBV12-4
J gene: TRBJ2-5
D gene: TRBD1
clone size: -

CDR3 DNA: TGTGCCAGCAGGGGAGGGACAGGGGCTAACACCGGGGAGCTGTTTTTT
CDR3 protein: CASRGGTGANTGELFF
V gene: TRBV28
J gene: TRBJ2-2
D gene: TRBD1
clone size: -

CDR3 DNA: TGTGCCAGTACTCAGCGCTACGAGCAGTACTTC
CDR3 protein: CASTQRYEQYF
V gene: TRBV2
J gene: TRBJ2-7
D gene: -
clone size: -

CDR3 DNA: TGTGCCAGCAGGGAATCCGGGACATCCACTGAAGCTTTCTTT
CDR3 protein: CASRESGTSTEAFF
V gene: TRBV3-1
J gene: TRBJ1-1
D gene: -
clone size: few

CDR3 DNA: TGTGCCAGCGTTACCCCCGGGACAGGGGGCGATGAGCAGTTCTTC
CDR3 protein: CASVTPGTGGDEQFF
V gene: TRBV2
J gene: TRBJ2-1
D gene: TRBD1
clone size: many

CDR3 DNA: TGCGCCAGCAGCCAAACCCCCCCTGGACGTAAGAATGAGCAGTTCTTC
CDR3 protein: CASSQTPPGRKNEQFF
V gene: TRBV5-1
J gene: TRBJ2-1
D gene: -
clone size: -

CDR3 DNA: TGTGCCAGCAGGGCTAGCGGGAGTTACTACGAGCAGTACTTC
CDR3 protein: CASRASGSYYEQYF
V gene: TRBV11-2
J gene: TRBJ2-7
D gene: TRBD2
clone size: many

CDR3 DNA: TGTGCCGGGACGGGCGGAAAATTTGCGGGTGGCTACACCTTC
CDR3 protein: CAGTGGKFAGGYTF
V gene: TRBV2
J gene: TRBJ1-2
D gene: -
clone size: many

CDR3 DNA: TGTGCCAGCACCCGGGGGTTTGAGCAGTTCTTC
CDR3 protein: CASTRGFEQFF
V gene: TRBV11-2
J gene: TRBJ2-1
D gene: -
clone size: few

CDR3 DNA: TGTGCCAGCAGTGAAATTGTGTTGGGACAGTTTAATCAGCCCCAGCATTTT
CDR3 protein: CASSEIVLGQFNQPQHF
V gene: TRBV2
J gene: TRBJ1-5
D gene: TRBD1
clone size: many

CDR3 DNA: TGTGCCAGCAGTTTATCGATCGTCGGGAGTAAGGGCGAGCAGTACTTC
CDR3 protein: CASSLSIVGSKGEQYF
V gene: TRBV27
J gene: TRBJ2-7
D gene: -
clone size: -

CDR3 DNA: TGTGCCAGCAGCGGCGCTCTAGGAAACACCATATATTTT
CDR3 protein: CASSGALGNTIYF
V gene: TRBV2
J gene: TRBJ1-3
D gene: -
clone size: many

CDR3 DNA: TGCAGTGCCCGCGGTCAGGGTGCGATGGGTGGCTACACCTTC
CDR3 protein: CSARGQGAMGGYTF
V gene: TRBV20-1
J gene: TRBJ1-2
D gene: -
clone size: few

CDR3 DNA: TGTGCCAGCAGTGTCAGCAGCTCCTACGAGCAGTACTTC
CDR3 protein: CASSVSSSYEQYF
V gene: TRBV2
J gene: TRBJ2-7
D gene: -
clone size: many

CDR3 DNA: TGTGCCAGCAGCAAACAGGGGTTCGTATACGAGCAGTACTTC
CDR3 protein: CASSKQGFVYEQYF
V gene: TRBV6-2/TRBV6-3
J gene: TRBJ2-7
D gene: TRBD1
clone size: few

CDR3 DNA: TGTGCCAGCAGTTATTCCAGACCCTACGAGCAGTACTTC
CDR3 protein: CASSYSRPYEQYF
V gene: TRBV6-2/TRBV6-3
J gene: TRBJ2-7
D gene: -
clone size: many

CDR3 DNA: TGTGCCACCAGTGATTCGCGGGGGACGGGCTACGAGCAGTACTTC
CDR3 protein: CATSDSRGTGYEQYF
V gene: TRBV24-1
J gene: TRBJ2-7
D gene: TRBD2
clone size: few

CDR3 DNA: TGTGCCAGCCGAAACAGGGGCAACTATGGCTACACCTTC
CDR3 protein: CASRNRGNYGYTF
V gene: TRBV3-1
J gene: TRBJ1-2
D gene: TRBD1
clone size: few

CDR3 DNA: TGCAGTGCTAGAGACGGACCGGGGTACGCGGTCTTC
CDR3 protein: CSARDGPGYAVF
V gene: TRBV20-1
J gene: TRBJ2-1
D gene: -
clone size: many

CDR3 DNA: TGCAGTGCTATCCGGACTAGCGGGAGTGGGGATACGCAGTATTTT
CDR3 protein: CSAIRTSGSGDTQYF
V gene: TRBV20-1
J gene: TRBJ2-3
D gene: TRBD2
clone size: many

CDR3 DNA: TGTGCCAGCAGTTCTAGGGCATACGAGCAGTACTTC
CDR3 protein: CASSSRAYEQYF
V gene: TRBV28
J gene: TRBJ2-7
D gene: -
clone size: many

CDR3 DNA: TGTGCCAGTAGAGTGACTAGCGGGAGGGCTTACAATGAGCAGTTCTTC
CDR3 protein: CASRVTSGRAYNEQFF
V gene: TRBV19
J gene: TRBJ2-1
D gene: TRBD2
clone size: many

CDR3 DNA: TGCAGCGCCCGGACAGTTTTGGCGACTGAAGCTTTCTTT
CDR3 protein: CSARTVLATEAFF
V gene: TRBV29-1
J gene: TRBJ1-1
D gene: -
clone size: few

CDR3 DNA: TGTGCCAGCAGCCAAGATCGCGGCGGGAATGGATACGAGCAGTACTTC
CDR3 protein: CASSQDRGGNGYEQYF
V gene: TRBV4-2
J gene: TRBJ2-7
D gene: -
clone size: few

CDR3 DNA: TGTGCCAGCAGCCGCGGCTCTGACACCGGGGAGCTGTTTTTT
CDR3 protein: CASSRGSDTGELFF
V gene: TRBV12-3/TRBV12-4
J gene: TRBJ2-2
D gene: -
clone size: many

CDR3 DNA: TGTGCCAGCAGCCATATAGGGACAGGACAGCAGTACTTC
CDR3 protein: CASSHIGTGQQYF
V gene: TRBV7-8
J gene: TRBJ2-7
D gene: TRBD1
clone size: many

CDR3 DNA: TGTGCCAGCAGCCCTGACCGTGACTCAGACTACACCTTC
CDR3 protein: CASSPDRDSDYTF
V gene: TRBV11-3
J gene: TRBJ1-2
D gene: -
clone size: many

CDR3 DNA: TGTGCCACCAGCAGAAGCTCCTCGCTAGGCAATGAGCAGTTCTTC
CDR3 protein: CATSRSSSLGNEQFF
V gene: TRBV15
J gene: TRBJ2-1
D gene: -
clone size: -

CDR3 DNA: TGCAGTGCTAACGCCCTAGCGGGCACAGATACGCAGTATTTT
CDR3 protein: CSANALAGTDTQYF
V gene: TRBV20-1
J gene: TRBJ2-3
D gene: TRBD2
clone size: -

CDR3 DNA: TGTGCCAGCAGTTTATCTCGGACAGGGGACCTCCAAGAGACCCAGTACTTC
CDR3 protein: CASSLSRTGDLQETQYF
V gene: TRBV27
J gene: TRBJ2-5
D gene: TRBD1
clone size: -

CDR3 DNA: TGTGCCAGCAGTTTTCGACAGTACACAGATACGCAGTATTTT
CDR3 protein: CASSFRQYTDTQYF
V gene: TRBV12-3/TRBV12-4
J gene: TRBJ2-3
D gene: -
clone size: many

CDR3 DNA: TGTGCTTGTAGCGGGACGTACGAGCAGTACTTC
CDR3 protein: CACSGTYEQYF
V gene: TRBV30
J gene: TRBJ2-7
D gene: TRBD2
clone size: many

CDR3 DNA: TGTGCCATCAGCCCATCAGTGACCGTCTACGAGCAGTACTTC
CDR3 protein: CAISPSVTVYEQYF
V gene: TRBV10-3
J gene: TRBJ2-7
D gene: -
clone size: many